This T cell receptor beta chain derives from a study of T cell changes during pregnancy in multiple sclerosis (dated by TCRdb to between 2018 and 2020). At the level of the whole study: Changes in the T cell repertoire over the course of pregnancy were examined in this study in women with multiple sclerosis.

For this clone: It lacks a known antigen. No base-level quality is on record; no much larger clone is a single base apart.

As encoded in the germline V gene, CDR1 is MNHEY while CDR2 is SVGAGI. Germline trimming: 6 bases from V, 7 bases from J; junction bases outside gene matches: 8. CDR3 length: 14 amino acids, cysteine to phenylalanine. Only the CDR3 DNA is retained, 42 bases long and in frame from the first base. The protocol used for the library was the immunoSEQ multiplex PCR assay. The clones in this table, taken by TCRdb from immuneACCESS, are in-frame only. Not every clone is retained; where verified, under half of the shortfall comes from an unresolved V gene, and the cause of the rest is unknown. This sample comprises about 40,000 clones, around 94% of them detected only once. Of the sample, about 8.9% is held by the ten largest clones.

The sequencing used CD8+ T cells from peripheral blood mononuclear cells, collected in the third trimester of pregnancy. This TCR derives from a female donor with multiple sclerosis, enrolled in a pregnancy study. The chain employs TRBV6-5 and TRBJ1-4; the central 7 bases match TRBD1. The CDR3: CASRDREASEKLFF. The base sequence is TGTGCCAGCAGAGACAGGGAGGCGAGTGAAAAACTGTTTTTT.